This passage covers 32 T cell receptor beta chains from one sample sequenced in a study of blood T cell repertoires in COVID-19. Clones were sequenced by immunoSEQ multiplex PCR, and TCRdb holds only the in-frame ones, with some missing. Of fewer than 300,000 clones in the sample, more than 70% were seen once. The sequencing sample was made of peripheral blood. These receptor sequences come from a woman aged 40 to 55 who had recovered from COVID-19.

Turning to this clone: One end of the junction does not line up with germline, which may come from a read error. The chain links TRBV7-9 to TRBJ2-1; TRBD2 matches 7 bases. The CDR3 length is 14 residues. In germline, CDR1 is SEHNR, CDR2 FQNEAQ (reference sequence). The CDR3 nucleotides are TGTGCCAGCAGGTTAGCGGGTTCGGGCAATGAGCAGTTCTTC. Encoded protein: CASRLAGSGNEQFF.

The V gene is TRBV4-1, the J gene TRBJ1-1; TRBD1 aligns across 8 bases. Germline V CDR1 and CDR2: MGHRA, YSYEKL. V was pared by 1 base and J by 4 bases, with 5 bases of the junction left unmatched. The CDR3 runs 15 residues. The CDR3 sequence is CASSQVPTGGTEAFF. DNA for the CDR3: TGCGCCAGCAGCCAAGTCCCAACAGGGGGCACTGAAGCTTTCTTT.

The rearrangement joins TRBV6-5 to TRBJ2-1; 8 positions agree with TRBD2. Per germline, CDR1 MNHEY and CDR2 SVGAGI. V shed 5 bases, J shed 4 bases, and the junction held 4 bases outside the gene matches. The CDR3 spans 14 residues. CDR3 residues: CASSTRGGYNEQFF. CDR3 DNA sequence: TGTGCCAGCAGTACCCGGGGGGGATACAATGAGCAGTTCTTC.

The chain carries TRBV7-3 and TRBJ1-5; D uncertain. Trimming shortened V by 4 bases and J by 3 bases, and 13 bases separated the two germline ends. Germline lookup yields CDR1 SGHTA and CDR2 FQGTGA. CDR3 size: 15 residues. CDR3 region: CASSSDGVANQPQHF. The CDR3, as DNA: TGTGCCAGCAGCTCCGACGGAGTGGCCAATCAGCCCCAGCATTTT.

J is TRBJ2-7 and V is TRBV18, with D possibly matching TRBD2 (6 bases). The CDR3 extends over 14 amino acids. Looked up from germline, CDR1 is KGHSH and CDR2 is LQKENI. Trimming removed 3 bases from V and 7 bases from J, with 16 bases in between. The CDR3 is CASSPKEGVGEQYF. CDR3 in DNA: TGTGCCAGCTCACCCAAGGAGGGCGTCGGGGAGCAGTACTTC. Combining the CDR3 with reference TRBV18 and TRBJ2-7 gives the whole variable domain NAGVMQNPRHLVRRRGQEARLRCSPMKGHSHVYWYRQLPEEGLKFMVYLQKENIIDESGMPKERFSAEFPKEGPSILRIQQVVRGDSAAYFCASSPKEGVGEQYFGPGTRLTVT.

The rearrangement uses TRBV7-9 and TRBJ1-2; a weak D match, TRBD1 (5 bases). Trimming took 5 bases from V and 8 from J, leaving 15 bases between them. CDR3 length equals 13 residues. Per germline, CDR1 SEHNR and CDR2 FQNEAQ (reference sequence). CDR3 DNA sequence: TGTGCCAGCAGCCCCCGGGGGTTTTGGGGCTACACCTTC. Residues: CASSPRGFWGYTF.

The J gene is TRBJ2-1, the V gene TRBV30; 7 nucleotides agree with TRBD1. J lost 2 bases, V lost 1 base, and 11 bases had no gene match. This CDR3 is built from 17 residues. Germline CDR1 reads GTSNPN; CDR2 reads SVGIG (reference sequence). Here the CDR3 DNA reads TGTGCCTGGAGTGCCCCCCGACAGGGAATCACCTACAATGAGCAGTTCTTC. This encodes CAWSAPRQGITYNEQFF.

CDR3 loop: CSVGAGERPQDTQYF. The CDR3 coding sequence is TGCAGCGTTGGGGCCGGAGAGCGGCCCCAAGATACGCAGTATTTT. V gene TRBV29-1 combines with J gene TRBJ2-3; D might be TRBD2 (5 bases). Germline CDR1 and CDR2: SQVTM and ANQGSEA. The ends were cut back, 4 bases at V and 5 bases at J, with 19 bases in the middle. The CDR3 runs to 15 residues.

The genes are TRBV20-1 and TRBJ2-3; TRBD1 matches 7 bases. The CDR3 sequence is 17 residues long. The germline CDR1 and CDR2 sequences are DFQATT and SNEGSKA (reference sequence). The junction had 15 bases not matched to a gene; V was cut back by 3 bases and J by 3 bases. The CDR3 sequence: CSASHPGGPRGTDTQYF. The CDR3 DNA sequence: TGCAGTGCTAGTCACCCAGGGGGACCCCGAGGGACAGATACGCAGTATTTT.

The chain links TRBV6-2 or TRBV6-3 to TRBJ1-2; the match to TRBD1 covers 9 bases. The ends lost 6 bases at V and 7 bases at J; junction bases unmatched: 12. The CDR3 has 15 residues. CDR1 MNHEY and CDR2 SVGEGT come from the germline V gene. The CDR3 nucleotides read TGTGCCAGCAGCCCCCACGGGGGGACAGGGACTGGCTACACCTTC. It yields the protein CASSPHGGTGTGYTF.

In its sample, this clone was seen once. The chain combines TRBV10-3 with TRBJ2-7, with D possibly matching TRBD1 (5 bases). Deletions cut 5 bases from V and 0 bases from J, with 14 bases between. The CDR3 runs to 15 residues. CDR1 is ENHRY and CDR2 is SYGVKD in the germline V gene. The CDR3 DNA follows: TGTGCCATCAGTCTGTGGCCAGGGTCCTCCTACGAGCAGTACGTC. Protein: CAISLWPGSSYEQYV.

J is TRBJ2-5 and V is TRBV27, with 9 bases lining up with TRBD1. Trimming at V came to 6 bases and at J to 2 bases, leaving 7 bases not matched to a gene. The CDR3 consists of 15 residues. Germline V gives CDR1 MNHEY, CDR2 SMNVEV (reference sequence). The chain's CDR3 is CASRQTGGRQETQYF. The CDR3 nucleotides are TGTGCCAGCAGACAGACAGGGGGGCGGCAAGAGACCCAGTACTTC.

The chain couples TRBV7-2 to TRBJ2-7; 7 bases fit TRBD2. The CDR3 consists of 16 residues. V was clipped by 5 bases and J by 4 bases; unmatched bases: 14. Per germline, CDR1 SGHTA and CDR2 FQGNSA. The CDR3 protein is CASSPGGGGSRYEQYF. The CDR3 DNA sequence: TGTGCCAGCAGCCCCGGGGGAGGCGGGAGTCGGTACGAGCAGTACTTC.

J is TRBJ2-1 and V is TRBV7-2; D remains unclear. This CDR3 has 15 amino acids. Trimming removed 3 bases at V and 0 bases at J, with 9 bases between. Germline V gene sequence: CDR1 SGHTA, CDR2 FQGNSA. In DNA form, the CDR3 reads TGTGCCAGCAGCTTTGCCACGGGCTCCTACAATGAGCAGTTCTTC. Translation: CASSFATGSYNEQFF.

The J gene is TRBJ2-7, the V gene TRBV11-3, with D perhaps matching TRBD1 (6 bases). From germline, CDR1 is SGHNT and CDR2 YENEEA. V was cut by 5 bases and J by 2 bases, with 16 bases left in between. This CDR3 is 15 amino acids long. The CDR3 region has the DNA TGTGCCAGCAGCAGGAAGGACAGACCGGCCTACGAGCAGTACGTC. Its translation: CASSRKDRPAYEQYV.

V usage is TRBV10-3 and J usage is TRBJ1-1; D is unclear. The CDR3 is 17 residues long. Trimming cost V 3 bases and J 0 bases, with 17 bases left between them. Per germline, CDR1 ENHRY and CDR2 SYGVKD. CDR3: CAISDPGLRQLNTEAFF. DNA for the CDR3: TGTGCCATCAGTGACCCGGGTTTGCGGCAGCTGAACACTGAAGCTTTCTTT.

The chain combines TRBV11-3 with TRBJ2-2; no reliable D call. The CDR3 has 13 residues. Between the trimmed V and J ends, which lost 5 bases and 2 bases, there was a span of 6 bases. The germline V gene has CDR1 SGHNT and CDR2 YENEEA. CDR3 in amino acids: CASSTTNTGELFF. CDR3 DNA: TGTGCCAGCAGCACCACAAACACCGGGGAGCTGTTTTTT.

This rearrangement joins TRBV19 to TRBJ2-1, with 14 positions matching TRBD2. V lost 7 bases to trimming and J lost 5 bases; unmatched junction nucleotides: 13. This CDR3 has 18 residues. Germline values: CDR1 LNHDA, CDR2 SQIVND (reference sequence). The CDR3 spells CASTPGLAGGVRNNEQFF. CDR3 DNA: TGTGCCAGTACCCCAGGACTAGCGGGAGGAGTTCGAAACAATGAGCAGTTCTTC.

Of note for this clone: Other DNA sequences in the sample encode the same CDR3. V gene TRBV9 combines with J gene TRBJ2-3; TRBD2 matches at 7 bases. CDR1 and CDR2 from the germline V gene are SGDLS and YYNGEE. The CDR3 loop spans 15 amino acids. Trimming cost V 0 bases and J 6 bases; bases outside gene matches: 7. The CDR3 DNA sequence: TGTGCCAGCAGCGTAGCGGGGGGTGGGACGGATACGCAGTATTTT. This encodes CASSVAGGGTDTQYF.

The chain uses TRBV7-3 and TRBJ2-1, with 10 bases matching TRBD2. Germline assignment: CDR1 SGHTA and CDR2 FQGTGA. The CDR3 covers 16 residues. Trimming took 5 bases from V and 7 from J; bases not matched to a gene: 11. CDR3 nucleotide sequence: TGTGCCAGCAGCACCTTAGGGAGCGGGAGGGGGAATGAGCAGTTCTTC. This gives the protein CASSTLGSGRGNEQFF.

The rearrangement uses TRBV7-8 and TRBJ2-5, with D possibly being TRBD1 (6 bases). CDR3 length: 12 amino acids. Germline loops: CDR1 SGHVS, CDR2 FQNEAQ. The germline V and J ends were trimmed by 5 bases and 4 bases, with 8 bases remaining between them. In DNA, the CDR3 is TGTGCCAGCAGCCAGGGGTTAGAGACCCAGTACTTC. This codes for CASSQGLETQYF.

The chain is built from TRBV29-1 and TRBJ1-1; 8 nucleotides align to TRBD1. CDR1 SQVTM and CDR2 ANQGSEA come from the germline V gene. There are 13 residues in the CDR3. Germline trimming cut 6 bases from V and 4 bases from J; bases unmatched to any gene: 7. The CDR3 region has the DNA TGCAGCGTACCCGGACAGGGCGGCACTGAAGCTTTCTTT. The encoded protein is CSVPGQGGTEAFF.

This chain uses TRBV24-1 with TRBJ2-1; possible D gene TRBD2, 6 bases. V was cut by 4 bases and J by 12 bases, with 24 bases left in between. Germline CDR1 is KGHDR and CDR2 is SFDVKD. This CDR3 is 16 amino acids long. CDR3 DNA: TGTGCCACCAGTGACCCCTCTAGGACGGGGACCGGGGGGCAGTTCTTC. Translated: CATSDPSRTGTGGQFF.

This chain's CDR3 is CASRGTGGYGYTF. Here the CDR3 DNA reads TGTGCCAGCAGGGGGACAGGGGGGTACGGCTACACCTTC. V usage is TRBV27 and J usage is TRBJ1-2; 11 bases agree with TRBD1. This CDR3 spans 13 amino acids. Germline V gene lookup returns CDR1 MNHEY and CDR2 SMNVEV (reference sequence). V gave up 6 bases and J gave up 8 bases; unmatched junction bases: 5.

This clone appeared a single time. The chain recombines TRBV19 with TRBJ2-5, with D possibly matching TRBD1 (6 bases). The germline V gene encodes CDR1 LNHDA and CDR2 SQIVND (reference sequence). The CDR3 has 16 amino acids. The V and J ends lost 4 bases and 2 bases respectively, with 17 bases between them. CDR3 in amino acids: CASSKTIGGWQETQYF. As DNA, the CDR3 is TGTGCCAGTAGTAAGACCATAGGGGGTTGGCAAGAGACCCAGTACTTC.

This clone was seen a single time. CDR3 sequence (DNA): TGTGCCAGCACCCCCGGGAGCTATAATTCACCCCTCCACTTT. Protein sequence: CASTPGSYNSPLHF. This sequence joins TRBV28 and TRBJ1-6, with D unclear. V lost 7 bases and J 3 bases, leaving 10 bases between the germline ends. The germline V gene has CDR1 MDHEN and CDR2 SYDVKM. The CDR3 runs to 14 residues.

V usage is TRBV10-1 and J usage is TRBJ2-3; D is possibly TRBD2 (6 bases). Between the trimmed V and J ends, which lost 3 bases and 0 bases, there was a span of 16 bases. The length of the CDR3 is 17 residues. Germline-derived CDR1 and CDR2 are WNHNN and SYGVQD (reference sequence). The chain's CDR3 is CASSESPSATSTDTQYF. CDR3 nucleotide sequence: TGCGCCAGCAGTGAATCCCCTAGCGCTACTAGCACAGATACGCAGTATTTT.

The chain employs TRBV6-5 and TRBJ1-1, with 7 bases that match TRBD1. The junction had 4 bases not matched to a gene; V was cut back by 6 bases and J by 0 bases. Germline V lookup: CDR1 MNHEY, CDR2 SVGAGI. This CDR3 contains 14 residues. CDR3 sequence reads: CASRLTGMNTEAFF. The CDR3 coding sequence is TGTGCCAGCAGGCTGACAGGGATGAACACTGAAGCTTTCTTT.

V usage is TRBV4-1 and J usage is TRBJ1-3, with D perhaps TRBD1 (6 bases). The CDR3 is 16 amino acids. With 2 bases removed from V and 1 base from J, the gap between germline ends came to 12 bases. The V gene's germline CDR1 is MGHRA and CDR2 YSYEKL. CDR3 DNA: TGCGCCAGCAGCCAACAACAGGGAACATCTGGAAACACCATATATTTT. As protein: CASSQQQGTSGNTIYF.

The rearrangement links TRBV5-1 to TRBJ1-1; weak D call: TRBD1 (5 bases). The CDR3 totals 14 residues. V was pared by 4 bases and J by 3 bases, with 13 bases between. The germline V gene has CDR1 SGHRS and CDR2 YFSETQ. CDR3 residues: CASSPSGGDTEAFF. CDR3 in DNA: TGCGCCAGCAGCCCCTCTGGAGGGGACACTGAAGCTTTCTTT.

This clone was counted only a few times. The chain combines TRBV27 with TRBJ1-6; TRBD1 is a possible D gene (6 bases). This CDR3 contains 15 residues. CDR1 and CDR2 from the germline V gene are MNHEY and SMNVEV (reference sequence). Trimming cost V 5 bases and J 7 bases, with 15 bases left between them. DNA for the CDR3: TGTGCCAGCAGTCCCCAAGGACAGAAGAATTCACCCCTCCACTTT. Translating gives CASSPQGQKNSPLHF.

V and J are TRBV6-5 and TRBJ1-1; D is possibly TRBD1 (5 bases). Germline CDR1 reads MNHEY; CDR2 reads SVGAGI. Trimming left V 0 bases short and J 10 bases short, with 15 bases between. This CDR3 has 14 residues. The CDR3 nucleotides are TGTGCCAGCAGTTACTCGAAGGGGCTCCCTGCAGCTTTCTTT. Translation: CASSYSKGLPAAFF.